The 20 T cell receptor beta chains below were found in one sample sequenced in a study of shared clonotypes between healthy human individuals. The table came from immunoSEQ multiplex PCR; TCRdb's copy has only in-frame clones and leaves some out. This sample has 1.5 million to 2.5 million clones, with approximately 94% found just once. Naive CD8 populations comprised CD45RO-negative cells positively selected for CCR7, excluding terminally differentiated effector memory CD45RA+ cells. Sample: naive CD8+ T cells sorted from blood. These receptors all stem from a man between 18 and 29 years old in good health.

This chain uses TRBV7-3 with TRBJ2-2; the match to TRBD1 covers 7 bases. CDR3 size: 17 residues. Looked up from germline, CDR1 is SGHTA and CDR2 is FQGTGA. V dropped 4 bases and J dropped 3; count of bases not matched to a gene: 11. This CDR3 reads CASSSHPQGVDTGELFF. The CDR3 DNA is TGTGCCAGCAGCTCACATCCCCAGGGGGTAGACACCGGGGAGCTGTTTTTT.

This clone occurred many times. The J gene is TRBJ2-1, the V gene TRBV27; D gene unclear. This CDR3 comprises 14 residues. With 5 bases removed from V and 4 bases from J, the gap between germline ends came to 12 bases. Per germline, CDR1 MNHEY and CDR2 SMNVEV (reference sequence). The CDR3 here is CASSQTGVYNEQFF. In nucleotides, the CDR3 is TGTGCCAGCAGTCAGACCGGAGTATACAATGAGCAGTTCTTC.

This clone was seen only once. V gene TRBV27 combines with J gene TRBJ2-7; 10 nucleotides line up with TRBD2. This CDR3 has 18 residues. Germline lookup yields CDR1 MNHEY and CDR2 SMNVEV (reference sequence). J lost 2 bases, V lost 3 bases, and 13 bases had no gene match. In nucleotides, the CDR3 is TGTGCCAGCAGTTTGCTCTTGCCCCACGGGACTAGCGCCTACGAGCAGTACTTC. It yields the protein CASSLLLPHGTSAYEQYF.

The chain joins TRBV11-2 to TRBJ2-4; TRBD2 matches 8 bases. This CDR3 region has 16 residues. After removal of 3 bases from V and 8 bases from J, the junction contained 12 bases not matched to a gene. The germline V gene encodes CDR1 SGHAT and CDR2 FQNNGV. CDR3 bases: TGTGCCAGCAGCTTCCGCGGGAGGCCAGAAGAGGACATTCAGTACTTC. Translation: CASSFRGRPEEDIQYF.

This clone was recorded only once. CDR3 loop: CASSLSGLTYEQYF. CDR3 in DNA: TGTGCCAGCAGTTTAAGCGGCCTTACCTACGAGCAGTACTTC. The chain uses TRBV27 and TRBJ2-7, with D possibly being TRBD2 (5 bases). The CDR3 consists of 14 residues. Per germline, CDR1 MNHEY and CDR2 SMNVEV (reference sequence). The V end lost 2 bases, the J end lost 2 bases, and 10 bases lay between the germline ends.

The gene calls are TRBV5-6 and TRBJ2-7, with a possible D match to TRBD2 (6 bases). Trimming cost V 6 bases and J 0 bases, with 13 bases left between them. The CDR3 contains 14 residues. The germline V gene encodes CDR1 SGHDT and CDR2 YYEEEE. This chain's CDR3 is CASTMAGNSYEQYF. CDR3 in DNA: TGTGCCAGCACGATGGCGGGGAACTCCTACGAGCAGTACTTC. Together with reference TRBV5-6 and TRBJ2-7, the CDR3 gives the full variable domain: DAGVTQSPTHLIKTRGQQVTLRCSPKSGHDTVSWYQQALGQGPQFIFQYYEEEERQRGNFPDRFSGHQFPNYSSELNVNALLLGDSALYLCASTMAGNSYEQYFGPGTRLTVT.

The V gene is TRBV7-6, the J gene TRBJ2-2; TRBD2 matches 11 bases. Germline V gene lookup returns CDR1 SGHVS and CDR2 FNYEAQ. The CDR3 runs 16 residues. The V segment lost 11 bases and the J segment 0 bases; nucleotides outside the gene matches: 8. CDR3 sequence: CARGASGGTNTGELFF. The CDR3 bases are TGTGCCCGTGGGGCTAGCGGGGGGACGAACACCGGGGAGCTGTTTTTT.

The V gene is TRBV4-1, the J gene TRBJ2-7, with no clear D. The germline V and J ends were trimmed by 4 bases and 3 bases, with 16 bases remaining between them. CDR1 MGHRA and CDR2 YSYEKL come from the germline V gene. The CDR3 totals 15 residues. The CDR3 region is CASSPLGTLNYEQYF. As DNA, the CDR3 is TGCGCCAGCAGCCCGTTGGGAACTCTCAACTACGAGCAGTACTTC.

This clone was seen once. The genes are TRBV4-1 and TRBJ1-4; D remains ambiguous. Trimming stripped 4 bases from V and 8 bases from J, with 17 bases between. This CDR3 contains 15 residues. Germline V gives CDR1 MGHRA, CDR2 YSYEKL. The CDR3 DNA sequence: TGCGCCAGCAGCCTCCGTTCGACCTCGAGGGAAAAACTGTTTTTT. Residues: CASSLRSTSREKLFF.

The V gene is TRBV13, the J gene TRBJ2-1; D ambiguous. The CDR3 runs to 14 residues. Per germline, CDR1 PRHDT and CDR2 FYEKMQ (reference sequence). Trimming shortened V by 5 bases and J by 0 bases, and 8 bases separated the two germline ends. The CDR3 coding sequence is TGTGCCAGCAGCGCGTTTAGCTCCTACAATGAGCAGTTCTTC. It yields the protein CASSAFSSYNEQFF. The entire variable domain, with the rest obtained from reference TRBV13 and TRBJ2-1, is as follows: AAGVIQSPRHLIKEKRETATLKCYPIPRHDTVYWYQQGPGQDPQFLISFYEKMQSDKGSIPDRFSAQQFSDYHSELNMSSLELGDSALYFCASSAFSSYNEQFFGPGTRLTVL.

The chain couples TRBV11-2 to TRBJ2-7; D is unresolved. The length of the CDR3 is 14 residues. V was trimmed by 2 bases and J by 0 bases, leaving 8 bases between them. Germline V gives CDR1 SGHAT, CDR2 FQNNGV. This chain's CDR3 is CASSLTDSSYEQYF. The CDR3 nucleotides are TGTGCCAGCAGCTTAACGGATAGCTCCTACGAGCAGTACTTC. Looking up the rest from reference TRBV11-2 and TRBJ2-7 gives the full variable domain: EAGVAQSPRYKIIEKRQSVAFWCNPISGHATLYWYQQILGQGPKLLIQFQNNGVVDDSQLPKDRFSAERLKGVDSTLKIQPAKLEDSAVYLCASSLTDSSYEQYFGPGTRLTVT.

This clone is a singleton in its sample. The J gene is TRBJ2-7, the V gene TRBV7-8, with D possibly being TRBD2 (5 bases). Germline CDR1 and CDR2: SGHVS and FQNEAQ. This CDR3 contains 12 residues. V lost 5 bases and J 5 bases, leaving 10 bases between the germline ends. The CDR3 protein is CASSPRANEQYF. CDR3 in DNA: TGTGCCAGCAGCCCGAGGGCCAACGAGCAGTACTTC.

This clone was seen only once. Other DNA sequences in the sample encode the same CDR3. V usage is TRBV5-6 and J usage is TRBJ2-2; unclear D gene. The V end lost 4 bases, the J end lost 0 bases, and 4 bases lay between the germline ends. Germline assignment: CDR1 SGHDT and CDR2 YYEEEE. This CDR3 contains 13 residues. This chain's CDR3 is CASSPPNTGELFF. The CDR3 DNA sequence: TGTGCCAGCAGCCCACCGAACACCGGGGAGCTGTTTTTT.

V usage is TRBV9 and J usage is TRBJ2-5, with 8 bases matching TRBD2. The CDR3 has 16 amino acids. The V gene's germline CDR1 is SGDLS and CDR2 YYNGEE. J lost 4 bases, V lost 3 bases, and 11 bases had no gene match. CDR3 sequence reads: CASSGLSSGSGETQYF. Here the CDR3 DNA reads TGTGCCAGCAGCGGCCTCTCCAGCGGGAGCGGAGAGACCCAGTACTTC.

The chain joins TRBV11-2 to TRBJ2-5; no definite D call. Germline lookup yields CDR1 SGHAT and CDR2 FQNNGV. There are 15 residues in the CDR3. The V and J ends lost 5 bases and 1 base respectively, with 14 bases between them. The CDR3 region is CASSLFDLPQETQYF. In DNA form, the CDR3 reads TGTGCCAGCAGCCTCTTTGACCTCCCCCAAGAGACCCAGTACTTC.

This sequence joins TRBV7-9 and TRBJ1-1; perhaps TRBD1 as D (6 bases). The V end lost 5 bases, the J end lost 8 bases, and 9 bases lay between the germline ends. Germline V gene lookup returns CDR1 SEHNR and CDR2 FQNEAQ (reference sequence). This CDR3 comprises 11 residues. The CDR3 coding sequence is TGTGCCAGCAGCACTCAGGGGGAAGCTTTCTTT. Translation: CASSTQGEAFF. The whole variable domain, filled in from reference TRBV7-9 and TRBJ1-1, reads DTGVSQNPRHKITKRGQNVTFRCDPISEHNRLYWYRQTLGQGPEFLTYFQNEAQLEKSRLLSDRFSAERPKGSFSTLEIQRTEQGDSAMYLCASSTQGEAFFGQGTRLTVV.

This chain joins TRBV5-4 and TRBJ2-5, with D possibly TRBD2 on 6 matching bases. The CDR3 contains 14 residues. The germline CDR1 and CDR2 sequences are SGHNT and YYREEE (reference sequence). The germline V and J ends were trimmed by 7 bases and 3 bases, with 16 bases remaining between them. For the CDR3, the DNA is TGTGCCAGCCACTTCTACACGGGAGAAGAGACCCAGTACTTC. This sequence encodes CASHFYTGEETQYF.

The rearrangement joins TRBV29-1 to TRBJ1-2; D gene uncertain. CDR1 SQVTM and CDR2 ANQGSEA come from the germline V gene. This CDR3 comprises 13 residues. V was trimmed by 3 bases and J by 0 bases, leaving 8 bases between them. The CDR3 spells CSVDEGTNYGYTF. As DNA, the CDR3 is TGCAGCGTTGATGAGGGTACTAACTATGGCTACACCTTC.

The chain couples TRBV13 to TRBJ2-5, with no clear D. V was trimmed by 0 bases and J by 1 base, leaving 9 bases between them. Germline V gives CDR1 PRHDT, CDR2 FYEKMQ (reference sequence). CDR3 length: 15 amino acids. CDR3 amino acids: CASSLGGSGQETQYF. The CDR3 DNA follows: TGTGCCAGCAGCTTAGGGGGAAGTGGCCAAGAGACCCAGTACTTC.

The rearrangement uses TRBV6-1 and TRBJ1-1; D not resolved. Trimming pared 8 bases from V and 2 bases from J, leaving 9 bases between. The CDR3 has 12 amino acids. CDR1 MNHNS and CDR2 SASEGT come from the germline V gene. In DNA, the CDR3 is TGTGCCAGCCTCCGGGGTAACACTGAAGCTTTCTTT. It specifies CASLRGNTEAFF.